This T cell receptor beta chain derives from a study of cytomegalovirus exposure and HLA in healthy donors (dated by TCRdb to about 2017). General notes on the study: In an earlier analysis of roughly 590 of the donors, 276 Gb of sequence data and approximately 100 million unique TCR beta sequences from roughly 200 million T cells were reported. Roughly 300 gigabases of sequencing data and 70 million to 85 million unique TCR sequences were included in an early release covering 550 to 650 HLA-typed donors. Of the 398 genotyped donors, 65% to 90% fell in the genetic ancestry cluster associated with self-reported Caucasian donors. The aim of the study was to test whether cataloging public T cell receptors could identify signatures of past pathogen exposure. Using immunosequencing, the study profiled T cell repertoires from about 620 subjects and related those repertoires to cytomegalovirus serostatus. In addition to the first cohort of 500 to 850 subjects, a separate validation cohort of around 110 different subjects was used. The study combined high-throughput TCR immunosequencing, statistical association of individual TCRs with disease status, and machine learning to predict cytomegalovirus infection status. To study patterns of TCR occurrence, a later analysis re-analyzed previously published TCR beta repertoires from around 660 donors and added high-resolution HLA genotyping. Rather than using new phenotypic data, the later analysis identified candidate immune exposures from TCR beta sequences and from how often those sequences occurred across donors. In an earlier analysis of roughly 540 of the donors, high-throughput TCR beta sequencing was used to judge whether each TCR beta V gene segment behaved as functional or pseudogenic. Donor age, sex, ethnicity and CMV serostatus were compiled together with the repertoire data. A later genetic analysis took genome-wide SNP genotypes for about 65% of the roughly 670 donors and used that subset as a discovery cohort. All discovery cohort repertoires had been generated on a single sequencing platform. Both class I and class II loci were covered by HLA typing, at four-digit resolution. The number of typed donors differed by locus: roughly 629-640 for A, B, C, DRB1 and DQB1; 500 to 550 for DQA1; approximately 600 for DPA1; and around 490 for DPB1. Several DR-DQ haplotypes were handled as single units for association and clustering because linkage in the cohort was strong. Among 300 to 500 genotyped donors of the cohort, an average of roughly 230,000 unique TCR beta nucleotide sequences was sequenced per donor, of which about 19% were non-productive. The investigation overall reported the following: In an earlier analysis of fewer than 750 of the donors, most TCR beta V segments were observed in productive rearrangements about 87% or about 30% of the time, broadly matching IMGT annotations. For the cohort, immune exposure information was limited to CMV serostatus. In a later analysis, most CMV-associated TCR beta chains were found to appear HLA-restricted, with HLA associations seemingly driven largely by CMV exposure. A total of fewer than 200 TCR beta chains were listed by the study as associated with cytomegalovirus. Across donors, most TCR sequences were observed very rarely, whereas some public TCRs were present in many individuals. In a later analysis, HLA-associated TCR beta chains showed more clonal expansion and lower generation probabilities than non-associated chains that were equally common. The classifier was reported to diagnose cytomegalovirus status with high specificity and sensitivity in both the original and validation cohorts. A cluster of highly shared sequence variants was judged likely to represent a technical artifact of the sequencing pipeline. Because HLA typing was unavailable for some donors at each locus, only the typed subset was used in association tests. In vitro tests confirmed that a few of the cytomegalovirus-associated TCR beta chains recognize cytomegalovirus antigens. According to a later genetic analysis, donors in an Asian-associated ancestry cluster had fewer N-insertions in productive TCRs than the approximately 670-donor mean. In this cohort, only TCR beta chains were sequenced, and detectable features were limited by the absence of alpha or paired-chain data. Linkage disequilibrium might explain the correlated functional status among segregating V segments, but an unknown experimental factor could not be excluded. In a later analysis, TCR association rates were found to vary across HLA loci, with the most associated TCRs seen for DRB1 alleles and the fewest for HLA-C alleles. When HLA alleles, especially DR and DQ, strongly co-occurred, TCR associations were difficult to assign to individual alleles. In a later analysis, several top co-occurrence clusters were reported to appear linked to parvovirus B19, influenza, CMV and Epstein-Barr virus. Because counts were too low, approximately 15 rarely observed V segments, including chromosome 9 orphons, were excluded from the earlier analysis of around 590 of the donors. V-gene and J-gene trimming of TCR beta chains was associated with a missense DCLRE1C variant in a later genetic analysis, and the association was replicated in an independent cohort. The authors suggested that the approach could potentially be generalized to other disease states and immunological phenotypes. Sequencing depth was assumed to be roughly uniform across donors in the presence/absence analyses, though that assumption may not hold. Some IMGT-functional V segments, including TRBV6-2 and TRBV6-3, could not be distinguished by the 87-base-pair reads and were therefore excluded. A further reported finding was that TCR beta sequences accurately predicted the HLA-A and HLA-B alleles for most subjects in the first cohort. Specific HLA alleles were associated with 15,000 to 20,000 TCR beta sequences at a false discovery rate of 0.05 in a later analysis.

For this clone: It has no known antigen specificity. No qualities accompany the bases; no much larger clone lies one base away.

In total, roughly 670 healthy bone marrow donors made up the cohort. At the time of sampling, all cohort members were nominally healthy, though unrecorded immune exposures were likely present. The donor was CMV seropositive and belonged to the group of 250 to 300 seropositive cohort members. Every donor gave a peripheral blood sample, and the peripheral blood mononuclear cells from that sample were used for TCR beta sequencing. The Qiagen DNeasy Blood Extraction Kit was used to extract genomic DNA from the blood cell samples. To prepare the library, the immunoSEQ multiplex PCR assay was applied. For the multiplex PCR, a mixture combining 60 forward primers for TCR Vbeta segments and 13 reverse primers for TCR Jbeta segments was used. The CDR3 region of rearranged TCR beta genes was amplified from genomic DNA by a multiplex PCR assay. The Illumina HiSeq System was used to sequence the amplified TCR beta libraries as 87-base-pair reads. The original methods were these. In a later analysis, tens of millions of unique TCR beta chains were counted across the roughly 670 repertoires, and around 11 million of these chains were shared by at least two donors. Raw reads were error-corrected and collapsed into unique sequences with a nearest-neighbor algorithm that merged closely related sequences to remove PCR and sequencing errors. V, D and J gene segments were assigned by aligning CDR3 sequences to IMGT reference sequences. For a sequence to be retained, at least a six-nucleotide match to both a V gene segment and a J gene segment was required. Rearrangements were classified as productive when the CDR3 lacked stop codons and remained in frame with V and J, and all other rearrangements were classified as non-productive. CDR3 was defined according to IMGT convention as the region running from the second conserved V-encoded cysteine to the conserved J-encoded phenylalanine. Sequences without an unambiguous match to a single V gene segment were excluded from the earlier analysis of several hundred of the donors. An earlier analysis of 500 to 700 of the donors classified V segments as functional when productive rearrangements were above 56.7% and as segregating when the standard deviation between donors was above 5%. A statistical classification framework was developed to diagnose cytomegalovirus status using the catalog of TCR beta chain sequences. A later analysis assigned V and J genes by comparing TCR nucleotide sequences with IMGT/GENE-DB human TR gene sequences. The TCRdist pipeline was used in a later analysis to assign CDR3 sequences and most-parsimonious VDJ recombination scenarios. In a later analysis, each TCR beta chain was defined by its CDR3 amino acid sequence together with its V-gene family, and reads lacking a unique V-gene family were excluded. A later analysis removed 550 to 700 highly shared, low-generation-probability nucleotide sequences to deal with suspected cross-contamination and a sequencing artifact. In a later analysis, a clonal expansion index was calculated for each public chain from normalized within-repertoire ranks of inferred template counts. Generation probabilities in a later analysis came from a VDJ recombination model fitted to out-of-frame rearrangements, and those results were checked against IGoR. A later analysis scored TCR-TCR, TCR-HLA and TCR-CMV co-occurrence with hypergeometric tests, applying a repertoire-size bias correction to TCR pairs. False discovery rates were estimated in a later analysis by permuting HLA or CMV assignments 20 times. In a later analysis, co-occurring TCRs were grouped with DBSCAN, and TCRdist sequence similarity was added when clustering was performed within HLA-allele-positive subsets. Repertoires with fewer than 30,000 or more than 120,000 public chains were left out of co-occurrence clustering, as were five repertoires with anomalous nucleotide sharing. TCRdb obtained this table from immuneACCESS and retained in-frame rearrangements with V and J assigned. These tables miss some clones; where compared with another copy, unresolved V genes account for less than half of the shortfall, and the remainder is unexplained. The D gene and trimming were derived from the DNA, and the V and J assignments and clone size from that table. Present in this sample are around 150,000 clones, 82% of which were seen just once. Roughly 8.2% of the sample is in the top ten clones.

Cut back by 4 bases and 5 bases, the V and J ends lie 11 bases apart. The cysteine opens and the phenylalanine closes a CDR3 of 13 amino acids. The only DNA kept is the CDR3, 39 bases in frame from the first base. Via the germline V gene, CDR1 is SGHRS and CDR2 YFSETQ. The chain uses TRBV5-1 and TRBJ2-3, with a tentative D gene TRBD1 over 5 matching bases. The sequence came from a woman between 50 and 59 years old in good health and CMV-seropositive. The sample taken for sequencing was PBMCs. The CDR3 loop reads CASSPGDRDTQYF. In nucleotides, the sequence is TGCGCCAGCAGCCCCGGCGACAGAGATACGCAGTATTTT.